Presented here are 20 T cell receptor beta chains from one specimen sequenced in a study of T-cell memory formation after mild COVID-19. MiXCR, run by TCRdb on the 5' RACE reads, gives a single entry per CDR3 protein. The table lists 5,000 or so distinct CDR3 sequences, roughly 44% of them singletons. The sample taken for sequencing was PBMCs or a T cell subset sorted from them (not recorded which). The receptor source for this set is an adult who had mild COVID-19 (a few samples of this study predate the infection). Cell type and time point are not known.

Judged by abundance, this clonotype is medium-sized. The rearrangement uses TRBV6-6 and TRBJ1-1, with 9 bases aligning to TRBD1. This CDR3 comprises 15 residues. Germline CDR1 MNHNY, CDR2 SVGAGI (reference sequence). V lost 6 bases to trimming and J lost 1 base; unmatched junction nucleotides: 6. CDR3 sequence reads: CASSLLDRGNTEAFF. In DNA, the CDR3 is TGTGCCAGCAGCCTGCTGGACAGGGGGAACACTGAAGCTTTCTTT.

This clonotype occurred many times. This rearrangement joins TRBV2 to TRBJ2-1; D is possibly TRBD1 (6 bases). The CDR3 has 15 amino acids. V lost 6 bases, J lost 0 bases, and 12 bases lay in between. Germline-derived CDR1 and CDR2 are SNHLY and FYNNEI. The CDR3 spells CASRLRDNSYNEQFF. In nucleotides, the CDR3 is TGTGCCAGCAGACTCCGGGACAACTCCTACAATGAGCAGTTCTTC.

This clonotype ranks as medium-sized (0.01 to 0.1%). The V call is TRBV12-3 or TRBV12-4, the J call TRBJ1-1; the D gene is possibly TRBD1 (5 bases). The CDR3 extends over 16 amino acids. V was trimmed by 1 base and J by 5 bases, leaving 17 bases between them. The CDR3 DNA sequence: TGTGCCAGCAGTTTAGGGGGACCGCCGGTGGGGACTGAAGCTTTCTTT. Translating gives CASSLGGPPVGTEAFF.

This clonotype is labeled medium-sized (0.01 to 0.1%). J is TRBJ2-6 and V is TRBV6-2 or TRBV6-3, with D possibly matching TRBD1 (5 bases). V lost 6 bases and J lost 1, with 13 bases in between. CDR3 length: 16 residues. Per the germline V gene, CDR1 is MNHEY and CDR2 is SVGEGT. The CDR3 bases are TGTGCCAGCAGGCCTATCAGGGTGTCTGGGGCCAACGTCCTGACTTTC. It encodes CASRPIRVSGANVLTF.

This clonotype is categorized as medium-sized. The chain carries TRBV18 and TRBJ1-1, with D perhaps matching TRBD1 (5 bases). Trimming removed 6 bases at V and 8 bases at J, with 16 bases between. There are 13 residues in the CDR3. CDR1 KGHSH and CDR2 LQKENI come from the germline V gene. The CDR3 is CASSPGGVWEAFF. The CDR3 bases are TGTGCCAGCTCTCCCGGGGGTGTGTGGGAAGCTTTCTTT.

CDR3: CASLSGGYNEQFF. As DNA, the CDR3 is TGTGCCAGCCTTAGCGGGGGGTACAATGAGCAGTTCTTC. V gene TRBV12-3 or TRBV12-4 combines with J gene TRBJ2-1, with 10 nucleotides matching TRBD2. The CDR3 has 13 amino acids. J was trimmed by 4 bases and V by 8 bases; bases with no gene match: 2.

In its sample, this clonotype ranks as medium-sized. The chain joins TRBV6-6 to TRBJ2-7; D is ambiguous. CDR1 and CDR2 from the germline V gene are MNHNY and SVGAGI (reference sequence). This CDR3 contains 14 residues. With 1 base removed from V and 5 bases from J, the gap between germline ends came to 12 bases. CDR3 sequence: CASSYFNQRDEQYF. The CDR3 bases are TGTGCCAGCAGTTACTTCAACCAACGAGACGAGCAGTACTTC.

This sequence joins TRBV20-1 and TRBJ2-7; TRBD1 or TRBD2 may be the D gene (5 bases each). CDR1 and CDR2 from the germline V gene are DFQATT and SNEGSKA (reference sequence). The CDR3 is made up of 16 amino acids. Trimming took 4 bases from V and 2 from J, leaving 21 bases between them. CDR3 amino acids: CSAKPREQDIPYEQYF. CDR3 nucleotide sequence: TGCAGTGCTAAACCTCGGGAACAGGATATTCCCTACGAGCAGTACTTC.

The gene calls are TRBV5-1 and TRBJ2-5; TRBD2 matches at 12 bases. Germline lookup yields CDR1 SGHRS and CDR2 YFSETQ. V gave up 5 bases and J gave up 2 bases; unmatched junction bases: 10. The CDR3 has 17 residues. The CDR3 DNA is TGCGCCAGCAGTTCGGGACTAGCGGGCAACGCACAAGAGACCCAGTACTTC. Amino acids: CASSSGLAGNAQETQYF.

The chain recombines TRBV28 with TRBJ2-1; D may match TRBD1 or TRBD2 (6 bases each). This CDR3 contains 15 residues. Deletions cut 7 bases from V and 0 bases from J, with 13 bases between. The V gene's germline CDR1 is MDHEN and CDR2 SYDVKM. The CDR3 sequence: CASTLGGYSYNEQFF. In DNA form, the CDR3 reads TGTGCCAGCACCCTGGGGGGCTACTCCTACAATGAGCAGTTCTTC.

CDR3 sequence (DNA): TGTGCCAGCAGCCTTAAGGGCTCCAGCTCCTACAATGAGCAGTTCTTC. Translated, it gives CASSLKGSSSYNEQFF. The chain employs TRBV11-3 and TRBJ2-1, with unresolved D. CDR1 is SGHNT, CDR2 YENEEA, per germline. Deletions cut 5 bases from V and 0 bases from J, with 14 bases between. The CDR3 contains 16 residues. The variable domain in full, with the rest retrieved from reference TRBV11-3 and TRBJ2-1, is EAGVVQSPRYKIIEKKQPVAFWCNPISGHNTLYWYLQNLGQGPELLIRYENEEAVDDSQLPKDRFSAERLKGVDSTLKIQPAELGDSAVYLCASSLKGSSSYNEQFFGPGTRLTVL.

The genes are TRBV7-9 and TRBJ2-1; 8 positions match TRBD2. The germline V gene encodes CDR1 SEHNR and CDR2 FQNEAQ (reference sequence). This CDR3 is built from 16 residues. V gave up 1 base and J gave up 3 bases; unmatched junction bases: 5. The CDR3 bases are TGTGCCAGCAGCTTAGTCGTGGCGGGGGGCTACAATGAGCAGTTCTTC. As protein: CASSLVVAGGYNEQFF.

This clonotype is deemed medium-sized. The chain carries TRBV12-3 or TRBV12-4 and TRBJ2-7, with D uncertain. This CDR3 region has 15 residues. V dropped 5 bases and J dropped 5 bases, with 19 bases sitting between them. The CDR3 sequence is CASSVGLLVIHEQYF. CDR3 bases: TGTGCCAGCAGTGTCGGGCTTCTCGTAATCCACGAGCAGTACTTC.

The rearrangement joins TRBV6-1 to TRBJ2-7; D possibly corresponds to TRBD1 (6 bases). The CDR3 consists of 13 residues. The V end was cut by 6 bases, the J end by 1 base, with 10 bases between. Germline-derived CDR1 and CDR2 are MNHNS and SASEGT. CDR3 loop: CASREQGSYEQYV. In DNA, the CDR3 is TGTGCCAGCAGGGAACAGGGATCCTACGAGCAGTACGTC.

This clonotype is categorized as medium-sized (0.01 to 0.1%). The chain is built from TRBV20-1 and TRBJ1-4, with D unclear. The CDR3 has 13 amino acids. The germline V gene encodes CDR1 DFQATT and CDR2 SNEGSKA (reference sequence). V lost 3 bases, J lost 4 bases, and 9 bases lay in between. In DNA, the CDR3 is TGCAGTGCTAGGGGCAGGAGTAATGAAAAACTGTTTTTT. Translation: CSARGRSNEKLFF.

This clonotype is medium-sized within its sample. The V and J genes are TRBV7-9 and TRBJ1-1; 8 nucleotides line up with TRBD1. The CDR3 extends over 16 amino acids. V was clipped by 4 bases and J by 3 bases; unmatched bases: 10. CDR1 is SEHNR and CDR2 is FQNEAQ in the germline V gene (reference sequence). Here the CDR3 DNA reads TGTGCCAGCAGCTCCATCATTGGACAGGGCGACACTGAAGCTTTCTTT. Its translation is CASSSIIGQGDTEAFF.

The V and J genes are TRBV7-6 and TRBJ2-5, with D perhaps matching TRBD1 (5 bases). CDR1 is SGHVS and CDR2 is FNYEAQ in the germline V gene. The CDR3 is made up of 14 amino acids. Trimming left V 4 bases short and J 2 bases short, with 11 bases between. The CDR3 bases are TGTGCCAGCAGCTCCACCCGACAGCAAGAGACCCAGTACTTC. It codes for CASSSTRQQETQYF.

By share of the sample, this clonotype is large (0.1 to 1%). The rearrangement joins TRBV28 to TRBJ2-7, with D hard to call. V was shortened by 6 bases and J by 5 bases, with 14 bases between the two germline ends. Germline values: CDR1 MDHEN, CDR2 SYDVKM. The CDR3 runs 13 residues. The CDR3 nucleotides are TGTGCCAGCAGCAATCCCTCCCGAGACGAGCAGTACGTC. It specifies CASSNPSRDEQYV.

This chain links TRBV7-2 with TRBJ2-7; D is perhaps TRBD1 (6 bases). This CDR3 contains 14 residues. Germline CDR1 and CDR2: SGHTA and FQGNSA. Trimming removed 4 bases from V and 6 bases from J, with 16 bases in between. CDR3 region: CASSSQGLGAEQYF. The CDR3, as DNA: TGTGCCAGCAGCTCACAGGGATTGGGGGCCGAGCAGTACTTC.

This clonotype occurred many times. The chain uses TRBV5-6 and TRBJ2-2; 7 bases map to TRBD2. CDR3 length equals 15 residues. Germline lookup yields CDR1 SGHDT and CDR2 YYEEEE. J was trimmed by 4 bases and V by 1 base; bases with no gene match: 4. CDR3 loop: CASSLIGGGTGELFF. The CDR3 DNA follows: TGTGCCAGCAGCTTGATTGGGGGGGGCACCGGGGAGCTGTTTTTT.